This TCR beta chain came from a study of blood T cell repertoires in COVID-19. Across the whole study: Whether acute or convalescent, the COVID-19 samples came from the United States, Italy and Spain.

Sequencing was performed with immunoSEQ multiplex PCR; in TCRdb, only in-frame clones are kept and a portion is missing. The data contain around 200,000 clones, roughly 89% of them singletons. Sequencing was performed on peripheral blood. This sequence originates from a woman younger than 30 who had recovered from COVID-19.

The CDR3 loop reads CASSQVSRGYGYTF. The CDR3 DNA is TGTGCCAGCAGCCAAGTTAGTCGGGGCTATGGCTACACCTTC. The rearrangement uses TRBV3-1 (or the pseudogene TRBV3-2) and TRBJ1-2; no firm D call. Trimming stripped 1 base from V and 4 bases from J, with 10 bases between. CDR3 size: 14 residues. Germline V CDR1 and CDR2: LGHDT, YNNKEL (reference sequence).